This entry lists 23 T cell receptor beta chains sequenced from one sample in a study of T cell repertoires and HLA-DP antigens. No cognate antigen is known for these TCRs. The table came from immunoSEQ multiplex PCR; TCRdb's copy has only in-frame clones and leaves some out. The sample contains around 70,000 clones, roughly 78% of which appear only once. Sequencing was performed on CD4+ T cells from PBMCs. Receptor source: a man between 60 and 70 years old in good health and CMV-seronegative.

DNA for the CDR3: TGTGCCAGCAGCGCCCAGGACAGGGGAGGTGGGGAGACCCAGTACTTC. It yields the protein CASSAQDRGGGETQYF. This chain joins TRBV7-2 and TRBJ2-5, with 9 bases fitting TRBD1. The CDR3 is made up of 16 amino acids. J gave up 5 bases and V 5 bases, and 12 bases lay outside the gene matches. CDR1 and CDR2 from the germline V gene are SGHTA and FQGNSA.

The V call is TRBV27, the J call TRBJ2-1; D is unclear. CDR3 length equals 11 residues. In germline, CDR1 is MNHEY, CDR2 SMNVEV (reference sequence). The V end lost 7 bases, the J end lost 2 bases, and 3 bases lay between the germline ends. The CDR3 nucleotides are TGTGCCAGCACCCCCTACAATGAGCAGTTCTTC. It translates to CASTPYNEQFF.

This clone counts as medium-sized. This rearrangement joins TRBV5-6 to TRBJ1-6; TRBD1 might be the D (5 bases). This CDR3 is 12 amino acids long. Germline lookup yields CDR1 SGHDT and CDR2 YYEEEE. The germline V and J ends were trimmed by 5 bases and 14 bases, with 14 bases remaining between them. The DNA of the CDR3 is TGTGCCAGCAGGAGGGAGCTGGGGGCCCTCCACTTT. Translated, it gives CASRRELGALHF. Variable domain in full (rest from reference TRBV5-6 and TRBJ1-6): DAGVTQSPTHLIKTRGQQVTLRCSPKSGHDTVSWYQQALGQGPQFIFQYYEEEERQRGNFPDRFSGHQFPNYSSELNVNALLLGDSALYLCASRRELGALHFGNGTRLTVT.

The chain couples TRBV7-9 to TRBJ2-5; 8 bases map to TRBD1. Germline loops: CDR1 SEHNR, CDR2 FQNEAQ (reference sequence). V lost 5 bases and J lost 4; bases outside the gene matches: 3. The CDR3 is 13 amino acids. This CDR3 is CASSAQGGETQYF. CDR3 sequence (DNA): TGTGCCAGCAGCGCACAGGGGGGAGAGACCCAGTACTTC.

This chain uses TRBV28 with TRBJ1-4; D is unclear. Germline loops: CDR1 MDHEN, CDR2 SYDVKM. Between the trimmed V and J ends, which lost 6 bases and 7 bases, there was a span of 18 bases. The CDR3 is made up of 15 amino acids. The CDR3 loop is CASSAPGKRSEKLFF. The CDR3 bases are TGTGCCAGCAGCGCACCGGGAAAACGAAGTGAAAAACTGTTTTTT.

This chain uses TRBV4-2 with TRBJ2-1; 8 positions agree with TRBD2. The CDR3 loop spans 17 amino acids. Trimming at V came to 3 bases and at J to 8 bases, leaving 15 bases not matched to a gene. The germline V gene has CDR1 LGHNA and CDR2 YNFKEQ. This CDR3 is CASSQVVSREGIYEQFF. The CDR3, as DNA: TGTGCCAGCAGCCAGGTCGTGAGTCGGGAGGGCATCTATGAGCAGTTCTTC.

V gene TRBV7-3 combines with J gene TRBJ1-2; D call uncertain. Looked up from germline, CDR1 is SGHTA and CDR2 is FQGTGA. Deletions cut 0 bases from V and 2 bases from J, with 7 bases between. The CDR3 loop spans 14 amino acids. The CDR3 region has the DNA TGTGCCAGCAGCTTAACGGCAGGAAACTATGGCTACACCTTC. Its protein is CASSLTAGNYGYTF.

The V call is TRBV5-4, the J call TRBJ2-1; TRBD2 is a possible D gene (5 bases). This CDR3 region has 14 residues. The ends were cut back, 2 bases at V and 6 bases at J, with 12 bases in the middle. Germline values: CDR1 SGHNT, CDR2 YYREEE (reference sequence). As DNA, the CDR3 is TGTGCCAGCAGCTTACTGAGTGGAGGCAATGAGCAGTTCTTC. This sequence encodes CASSLLSGGNEQFF.

The chain carries TRBV7-8 and TRBJ1-2, with D unclear. The CDR3 has 14 amino acids. V was clipped by 5 bases and J by 4 bases, with 14 bases between them. Germline lookup yields CDR1 SGHVS and CDR2 FQNEAQ. CDR3: CASSPARSSYGYTF. The CDR3 DNA sequence: TGTGCCAGCAGCCCCGCCCGAAGTAGCTATGGCTACACCTTC.

The rearrangement uses TRBV7-8 and TRBJ1-2; D is undetermined. Trimming took off 5 bases at V and 7 bases at J, with 11 bases between the two ends. Germline loops: CDR1 SGHVS, CDR2 FQNEAQ. The CDR3 has 12 residues. The CDR3 nucleotides are TGTGCCAGCAGCCCTAACGAGGCTGGCTACACCTTC. Its protein product is CASSPNEAGYTF.

The chain is built from TRBV7-2 and TRBJ2-5; tentative D call: TRBD2 (6 bases). CDR1 is SGHTA and CDR2 is FQGNSA in the germline V gene. This CDR3 has 15 residues. Trimming removed 1 base at V and 1 base at J, with 10 bases between. CDR3 region: CASSLDRGFQETQYF. CDR3 nucleotide sequence: TGTGCCAGCAGCTTAGATCGGGGGTTCCAAGAGACCCAGTACTTC. The full variable domain, completed using reference TRBV7-2 and TRBJ2-5, is GAGVSQSPSNKVTEKGKDVELRCDPISGHTALYWYRQSLGQGLEFLIYFQGNSAPDKSGLPSDRFSAERTGGSVSTLTIQRTQQEDSAVYLCASSLDRGFQETQYFGPGTRLLVL.

The V call is TRBV19, the J call TRBJ1-4, with 7 bases fitting TRBD1. The CDR3 runs to 14 residues. With V trimmed by 5 bases and J by 4 bases, 4 bases remained unmatched. The germline gives CDR1 LNHDA, CDR2 SQIVND (reference sequence). The CDR3 region is CASSLQGINEKLFF. The CDR3 DNA sequence: TGTGCCAGTAGTCTACAGGGGATTAATGAAAAACTGTTTTTT.

There are a few counts of this clone. The V call is TRBV6-5, the J call TRBJ2-2; D perhaps matches TRBD2 (6 bases). The CDR3 contains 15 residues. V lost 7 bases to trimming and J lost 0 bases, with 12 bases between them. From germline, CDR1 is MNHEY and CDR2 SVGAGI. In nucleotides, the CDR3 is TGTGCCAGCAAGGGAGGCGGGACGAACACCGGGGAGCTGTTTTTT. Amino acids: CASKGGGTNTGELFF.

This clone was seen only a few times. The chain joins TRBV7-6 to TRBJ2-5; D not certain. Germline CDR1 and CDR2: SGHVS and FNYEAQ. The V and J ends lost 5 bases and 0 bases respectively, with 4 bases between them. This CDR3 has 12 residues. The CDR3 loop reads CASSPYQETQYF. CDR3 sequence (DNA): TGTGCCAGCAGCCCGTACCAAGAGACCCAGTACTTC.

V gene TRBV6-5 combines with J gene TRBJ1-4; 8 bases agree with TRBD1. V lost 6 bases to trimming and J lost 8 bases; unmatched junction nucleotides: 2. From germline, CDR1 is MNHEY and CDR2 SVGAGI. This CDR3 contains 12 residues. The CDR3 spells CASRRTGEKLFF. As DNA, the CDR3 is TGTGCCAGCAGGCGGACAGGGGAAAAACTGTTTTTT.

The chain has TRBV11-2 and TRBJ1-1; tentative D call: TRBD1 (5 bases). V was pared by 2 bases and J by 7 bases, with 8 bases between. Looked up from germline, CDR1 is SGHAT and CDR2 is FQNNGV. The CDR3 is 12 residues long. As DNA, the CDR3 is TGTGCCAGCAGCTTAAGGGACTTTGAAGCTTTCTTT. As protein: CASSLRDFEAFF.

J is TRBJ1-1 and V is TRBV5-1, with 7 nucleotides matching TRBD1. The CDR3 is made up of 14 amino acids. Per the germline V gene, CDR1 is SGHRS and CDR2 is YFSETQ. V was clipped by 3 bases and J by 1 base; unmatched bases: 3. For the CDR3, the DNA is TGCGCCAGCAGCTCCAGGACAGGGAACACTGAAGCTTTCTTT. Translated: CASSSRTGNTEAFF.

CDR3 protein: CAWSVTDRNQPQHF. The CDR3 DNA sequence: TGTGCCTGGAGTGTAACGGACAGGAATCAGCCCCAGCATTTT. This sequence joins TRBV30 and TRBJ1-5; 7 bases map to TRBD1. V trimming: 0 bases; J trimming: 4 bases; junction bases outside the gene matches: 3. CDR3 length: 14 amino acids. Germline assignment: CDR1 GTSNPN and CDR2 SVGIG (reference sequence).

The rearrangement joins TRBV5-1 to TRBJ2-7; D remains unclear. The CDR3 loop spans 13 amino acids. The germline V and J ends were trimmed by 2 bases and 2 bases, with 8 bases remaining between them. The V gene's germline CDR1 is SGHRS and CDR2 YFSETQ. The CDR3 DNA reads as TGCGCCAGCAGCTTTGACGGACCCTACGAGCAGTACTTC. Residues: CASSFDGPYEQYF.

V is TRBV9 and J is TRBJ2-5, with D perhaps given as TRBD1 or TRBD2 (5 bases each). The germline V and J ends were trimmed by 0 bases and 4 bases, with 16 bases remaining between them. Germline loops: CDR1 SGDLS, CDR2 YYNGEE. This CDR3 region has 16 residues. This CDR3 is CASSVAHAGASETQYF. In DNA, the CDR3 is TGTGCCAGCAGCGTAGCTCACGCCGGGGCCTCAGAGACCCAGTACTTC.

The chain carries TRBV6-1 and TRBJ1-5; TRBD1 aligns across 9 bases. This CDR3 contains 15 residues. Germline V gene lookup returns CDR1 MNHNS and CDR2 SASEGT. The trim removed 6 bases at V and 6 bases at J, leaving 9 bases unmatched. The CDR3 spells CASRMGQGVFQPQHF. In DNA, the CDR3 is TGTGCCAGCAGGATGGGACAGGGCGTCTTTCAGCCCCAGCATTTT.

This clone was detected only once. The chain has TRBV7-6 and TRBJ2-3; TRBD2 matches 8 bases. The V gene end was trimmed by 2 bases and the J gene end by 10 bases; junction bases not matched to a gene: 11. The germline CDR1 and CDR2 sequences are SGHVS and FNYEAQ. This CDR3 contains 15 residues. This CDR3 is CASSLRLDGGASQYF. CDR3 bases: TGTGCCAGCAGCTTACGACTAGACGGGGGGGCTTCGCAGTATTTT.

Notes on this clone: The same CDR3 also results from other DNA sequences found in this sample. The genes are TRBV7-9 and TRBJ1-1; tentatively, D is TRBD1 (6 bases). The V and J ends lost 5 bases and 5 bases respectively, with 12 bases between them. The germline gives CDR1 SEHNR, CDR2 FQNEAQ (reference sequence). The CDR3 spans 13 residues. The CDR3 DNA reads TGTGCCAGCAGCCGGGAAGGGGGAACTGAAGCTTTCTTT. Its protein is CASSREGGTEAFF. The entire variable domain, with the rest obtained from reference TRBV7-9 and TRBJ1-1, is as follows: DTGVSQNPRHKITKRGQNVTFRCDPISEHNRLYWYRQTLGQGPEFLTYFQNEAQLEKSRLLSDRFSAERPKGSFSTLEIQRTEQGDSAMYLCASSREGGTEAFFGQGTRLTVV.